This entry describes one T cell receptor (beta chain). The data belong to a study of blood T cell repertoires in COVID-19. Study context: Spain, Italy and the United States supplied samples that represented acute and convalescent COVID-19. PBMCs, B-cell-depleted T cells, or T cells were the source of the cDNA or gDNA that made up the material.

Methods used by the authors: Estimation of nucleated cell counts was performed using reference gene primer amplification. The method was immunoSEQ multiplex PCR; TCRdb's version includes in-frame clones alone and lacks a portion of them. V and J calls and clone size are given by that table; D and trimming were obtained from the DNA. The top ten hold 25% to 30% of the sample, which has over 150,000 clones, about four fifths seen once. The ends lost 3 bases at V and 3 bases at J; junction bases unmatched: 6. The CDR3 spans 16 residues. Germline-derived CDR1 and CDR2 are KGHSH and LQKENI. What was sequenced was peripheral blood. This chain joins TRBV18 and TRBJ1-1, with TRBD1 matching 11 bases. The receptor comes from an older woman with acute or convalescent COVID-19. The CDR3 DNA reads as TGTGCCAGCTCACCTTGGACAGGGGGCCAGGACACTGAAGCTTTCTTT. Protein product: CASSPWTGGQDTEAFF.